One and the same sample provided the 21 T cell receptor beta chains below, sequenced in a study of shared clonotypes between healthy human individuals. Clones were sequenced by immunoSEQ multiplex PCR, and TCRdb holds only the in-frame ones, with some missing. Here the sample spans over 700,000 clones, roughly two thirds being singletons. Sequenced: memory CD4+ T cells sorted from blood. Subset meaning: CD45RA-negative fraction. The receptors were sampled from a woman aged 30 to 39 in good health.

The gene calls are TRBV6-5 and TRBJ2-5, with D possibly being TRBD1 (6 bases). Trimming took off 0 bases at V and 2 bases at J, with 10 bases between the two ends. CDR3 size: 15 residues. The germline V gene encodes CDR1 MNHEY and CDR2 SVGAGI. The CDR3 spells CASSYSARGQETQYF. CDR3 nucleotide sequence: TGTGCCAGCAGTTACTCCGCCAGGGGACAAGAGACCCAGTACTTC.

This chain connects TRBV19 to TRBJ2-1; unclear D gene. V lost 4 bases and J 5 bases, leaving 18 bases between the germline ends. There are 16 residues in the CDR3. The V gene's germline CDR1 is LNHDA and CDR2 SQIVND (reference sequence). CDR3 DNA: TGTGCCAGTAGTAACTACCAGGTGGTGGGCCACAATGAGCAGTTCTTC. Translated, it gives CASSNYQVVGHNEQFF.

The V call is TRBV18, the J call TRBJ2-7; 9 positions agree with TRBD2. The CDR3 is made up of 13 amino acids. Per the germline V gene, CDR1 is KGHSH and CDR2 is LQKENI. V shed 3 bases and J 5 bases; nucleotides not matched to a gene: 2. This CDR3 is CASSPPSGNEQYF. Written as DNA, the CDR3 is TGTGCCAGCTCACCGCCTAGCGGGAACGAGCAGTACTTC.

V usage is TRBV29-1 and J usage is TRBJ2-3; D gene uncertain. V lost 3 bases, J lost 6 bases, and 10 bases lay in between. The CDR3 is 12 amino acids. The germline CDR1 and CDR2 sequences are SQVTM and ANQGSEA. CDR3 coding DNA: TGCAGCGTTGACTTCGCACTGGATACGCAGTATTTT. Amino acids: CSVDFALDTQYF.

In its sample, this clone was seen once. The genes are TRBV5-1 and TRBJ2-3, with D possibly TRBD1 on 6 matching bases. Germline CDR1 and CDR2: SGHRS and YFSETQ. Trimming shortened V by 4 bases and J by 4 bases, and 16 bases separated the two germline ends. The CDR3 runs 15 residues. The CDR3 loop is CASSPGAQMPDTQYF. The CDR3 region has the DNA TGCGCCAGCAGCCCAGGGGCACAAATGCCAGATACGCAGTATTTT.

As regards this clone: A much bigger clone sits one base away, suggesting this may be a read error. This same CDR3 is encoded by further DNA sequences in the sample. The gene calls are TRBV7-2 and TRBJ1-5, with D unclear. The CDR3 is 15 amino acids. Trimming took 1 base from V and 0 from J, leaving 7 bases between them. Per germline, CDR1 SGHTA and CDR2 FQGNSA. CDR3 sequence (DNA): TGTGCCAGCAGCTTAGTGGGCGGTAGCAATCAGCCCCAGCATTTT. This gives the protein CASSLVGGSNQPQHF. The variable domain in full, completed from reference TRBV7-2 and TRBJ1-5, reads GAGVSQSPSNKVTEKGKDVELRCDPISGHTALYWYRQSLGQGLEFLIYFQGNSAPDKSGLPSDRFSAERTGGSVSTLTIQRTQQEDSAVYLCASSLVGGSNQPQHFGDGTRLSIL.

Details on this clone: Other DNA sequences in the sample encode the same CDR3. V usage is TRBV25-1 and J usage is TRBJ1-5; D is possibly TRBD1 (6 bases). CDR3 length: 14 amino acids. Trimming left V 4 bases short and J 1 base short, with 8 bases between. Germline-derived CDR1 and CDR2 are MGHDK and SYGVNS. The CDR3 loop reads CASSVGGSNQPQHF. The CDR3 DNA sequence: TGTGCCAGCAGTGTAGGGGGGAGCAATCAGCCCCAGCATTTT.

V is TRBV15 and J is TRBJ1-4; possibly TRBD1 for D (5 bases). The CDR3 has 13 amino acids. Trimming stripped 1 base from V and 5 bases from J, with 5 bases between. CDR1 and CDR2 from the germline V gene are LNHNV and YYDKDF (reference sequence). Here the CDR3 DNA reads TGTGCCACCAGCAGAGGACAGAATGAAAAACTGTTTTTT. Amino acids: CATSRGQNEKLFF.

There are many counts of this clone. V and J are TRBV6-6 and TRBJ1-2, with 8 bases matching TRBD1. This CDR3 region has 16 residues. CDR1 MNHNY and CDR2 SVGAGI come from the germline V gene (reference sequence). The V segment lost 2 bases and the J segment 7 bases; nucleotides outside the gene matches: 12. The chain's CDR3 is CASSYLWDRSGSGYTF. DNA of the CDR3: TGTGCCAGCAGTTACCTCTGGGACAGGTCGGGGAGTGGCTACACCTTC.

The chain combines TRBV18 with TRBJ2-4; maybe TRBD1 (5 bases). V dropped 2 bases and J dropped 1 base, with 12 bases sitting between them. The germline CDR1 and CDR2 sequences are KGHSH and LQKENI. CDR3 length: 16 amino acids. This CDR3 reads CASSPIPGPAKNIQYF. Here the CDR3 DNA reads TGTGCCAGCTCACCAATTCCAGGGCCTGCCAAAAACATTCAGTACTTC.

V usage is TRBV11-2 and J usage is TRBJ2-2; the D is unclear. The CDR3 length is 17 residues. Germline V CDR1 and CDR2: SGHAT, FQNNGV. Trimming removed 2 bases from V and 1 base from J, with 14 bases in between. The CDR3, as DNA: TGTGCCAGCAGCTTAAACGCCATGGCGGTGAACACCGGGGAGCTGTTTTTT. Protein: CASSLNAMAVNTGELFF.

V usage is TRBV4-1 and J usage is TRBJ1-1; no clear D. This CDR3 contains 15 residues. Germline assignment: CDR1 MGHRA and CDR2 YSYEKL. V was clipped by 1 base and J by 4 bases, with 13 bases between them. This chain's CDR3 is CASSQGHSGATEAFF. CDR3 DNA: TGCGCCAGCAGCCAAGGGCATTCGGGTGCCACTGAAGCTTTCTTT.

About this clone itself: Other nucleotide sequences from this sample produce the same CDR3. The CDR3 DNA sequence: TGCGCCAGCAGCCAAGGGGGAGACACCGGGGAGCTGTTTTTT. Translating gives CASSQGGDTGELFF. The chain has TRBV4-1 and TRBJ2-2; tentatively, D is TRBD2 (5 bases). The CDR3 runs to 14 residues. V was pared by 1 base and J by 3 bases, with 6 bases between. Germline loops: CDR1 MGHRA, CDR2 YSYEKL.

The J gene is TRBJ2-2, the V gene TRBV9, with 9 bases aligning to TRBD2. Trimming removed 5 bases from V and 3 bases from J; junction bases left unmatched: 8. CDR3 length: 16 residues. The V gene's germline CDR1 is SGDLS and CDR2 YYNGEE. CDR3 in amino acids: CASRYRASGDTGELFF. In DNA, the CDR3 is TGTGCCAGCAGGTATCGGGCTAGCGGGGACACCGGGGAGCTGTTTTTT.

This chain joins TRBV21-1 and TRBJ1-5. TRBV21-1 is a pseudogene. The CDR3 is 16 amino acids. The CDR3 DNA follows: TGTGCCAGCAGCAAGGACCGGGCGGATAACAATCAGCCCCAGCATTTT. Protein product: CASSKDRADNNQPQHF.

DNA for the CDR3: TGTGCCAGCAGCCCCGATTTCTACGAGCAGTACTTC. This codes for CASSPDFYEQYF. This chain joins TRBV7-9 and TRBJ2-7; the D is unclear. The CDR3 spans 12 residues. V lost 5 bases to trimming and J lost 3 bases, with 8 bases between them. In germline, CDR1 is SEHNR, CDR2 FQNEAQ (reference sequence).

The CDR3, as DNA: TGTGCCAGCAGCCAGGCTAGCGGTAGCTCCTACGAGCAGTACTTC. Amino acids: CASSQASGSSYEQYF. The V call is TRBV6-6, the J call TRBJ2-7; 7 bases align to TRBD2. Germline V gives CDR1 MNHNY, CDR2 SVGAGI (reference sequence). Trimming took 6 bases from V and 0 from J; bases not matched to a gene: 8. CDR3 length: 15 residues.

In this sample, this clone turned up many times. The chain is built from TRBV10-2 and TRBJ1-5; D remains unclear. The CDR3 totals 14 residues. The V gene lost 7 bases and the J gene lost 6 bases, with 16 bases spanning the gap. The V gene's germline CDR1 is WSHSY and CDR2 SAAADI. CDR3 bases: TGCGCCAGCACCCCTCAGCGGTGGGCTCAGCCCCAGCATTTT. As protein: CASTPQRWAQPQHF.

This chain links TRBV5-6 with TRBJ2-1, with TRBD2 matching over 9 bases. Unmatched junction bases numbered 15, after V lost 5 bases and J lost 9 bases. Per the germline V gene, CDR1 is SGHDT and CDR2 is YYEEEE. This CDR3 has 16 amino acids. The CDR3 DNA reads TGTGCCAGCAGGTTTGATAGCGGGAGCGCCTTTGGTGAGCAGTTCTTC. It translates to CASRFDSGSAFGEQFF.

J is TRBJ2-3 and V is TRBV7-8; D is ambiguous. The CDR3 is 18 residues long. The germline gives CDR1 SGHVS, CDR2 FQNEAQ. V lost 1 base and J 0 bases, leaving 17 bases between the germline ends. The CDR3 region is CASSLVVDWSQSTDTQYF. The CDR3 DNA follows: TGTGCCAGCAGCTTAGTGGTGGATTGGTCCCAGAGCACAGATACGCAGTATTTT.

This chain connects TRBV4-1 to TRBJ2-1; 8 bases are a match to TRBD2. The CDR3 contains 15 residues. Per germline, CDR1 MGHRA and CDR2 YSYEKL. V lost 4 bases and J lost 7; bases outside the gene matches: 9. The CDR3 loop is CASSLSGRGPNEQFF. CDR3 sequence (DNA): TGCGCCAGCAGCCTAAGCGGGAGAGGGCCAAATGAGCAGTTCTTC.